What follows are 3 T cell receptor beta chains derived from one specimen sequenced in a study of OX40 agonist ivuxolimab in advanced cancers. Produced via immunoSEQ multiplex PCR; TCRdb's table is partial and in-frame only. Of some 80,000 clones in the sample, 90% to 95% are singletons; the top ten hold 4.5% to 5%. This specimen consisted of CD4+ or CD8+ T cells sorted from blood, obtained in a trial of the OX40 agonist ivuxolimab. Receptor source: an adult with an advanced solid tumor such as melanoma, head and neck, liver or kidney cancer.

The count of this clone is one. The V and J genes are TRBV7-6 and TRBJ2-1; D call uncertain. The CDR3 extends over 16 amino acids. In germline, CDR1 is SGHVS, CDR2 FNYEAQ. Trimming left V 1 base short and J 6 bases short, with 16 bases between. CDR3 in DNA: TGTGCCAGCAGCTTAGTAGGGCCCCATGGTGGCAATGAGCAGTTCTTC. Protein: CASSLVGPHGGNEQFF.

V gene TRBV11-3 combines with J gene TRBJ2-7, with D uncertain. The V gene's germline CDR1 is SGHNT and CDR2 YENEEA. The CDR3 runs 12 residues. V was clipped by 1 base and J by 3 bases, with 4 bases between them. The CDR3 coding sequence is TGTGCCAGCAGCTTAGGATACTACGAGCAGTACTTC. Translation: CASSLGYYEQYF. The full variable domain, rest sourced from reference TRBV11-3 and TRBJ2-7, is EAGVVQSPRYKIIEKKQPVAFWCNPISGHNTLYWYLQNLGQGPELLIRYENEEAVDDSQLPKDRFSAERLKGVDSTLKIQPAELGDSAVYLCASSLGYYEQYFGPGTRLTVT.

The rearrangement links TRBV20-1 to TRBJ2-7; no clear D gene. V lost 6 bases and J 4 bases, leaving 10 bases between the germline ends. Germline V gives CDR1 DFQATT, CDR2 SNEGSKA (reference sequence). This CDR3 contains 11 residues. For the CDR3, the DNA is TGCAGTGCCCCTCTAGGGTACGAGCAGTACTTC. Amino acid sequence: CSAPLGYEQYF.